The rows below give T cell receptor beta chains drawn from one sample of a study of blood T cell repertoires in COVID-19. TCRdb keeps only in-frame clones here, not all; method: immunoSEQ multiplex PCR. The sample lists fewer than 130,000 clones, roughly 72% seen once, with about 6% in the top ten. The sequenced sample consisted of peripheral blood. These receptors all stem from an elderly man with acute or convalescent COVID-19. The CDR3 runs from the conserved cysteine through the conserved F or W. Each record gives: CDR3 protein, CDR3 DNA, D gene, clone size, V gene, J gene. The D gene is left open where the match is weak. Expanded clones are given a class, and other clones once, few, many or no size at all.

cdr3_aa: CASSRHGLAGGPGNEQFF; cdr3_nt: TGTGCCAGCAGCCGACATGGACTAGCGGGAGGGCCGGGCAATGAGCAGTTCTTC; d_call: TRBD2; clone_size: -; v_call: TRBV11-2; j_call: TRBJ2-1
cdr3_aa: CASTSQGLIPVLIF; cdr3_nt: TGTGCCAGCACCTCCCAGGGACTAATTCCTGTGTTGATCTTT; d_call: -; clone_size: -; v_call: TRBV7-2; j_call: TRBJ1-1
cdr3_aa: CASSFGSGASNQPQHF; cdr3_nt: TGTGCCAGCAGTTTTGGGTCAGGGGCGAGCAATCAGCCCCAGCATTTT; d_call: -; clone_size: -; v_call: TRBV28; j_call: TRBJ1-5
cdr3_aa: CASSHRGIDGNSPLHF; cdr3_nt: TGTGCCAGCAGTCATCGCGGTATCGACGGTAATTCACCCCTCCACTTT; d_call: -; clone_size: -; v_call: TRBV25-1; j_call: TRBJ1-6
cdr3_aa: CASSLRFDRGNQPQHF; cdr3_nt: TGTGCCAGCAGTTTGAGATTCGACAGGGGGAATCAGCCCCAGCATTTT; d_call: TRBD1; clone_size: -; v_call: TRBV27; j_call: TRBJ1-5
cdr3_aa: CASSGSSGQGVLIYGYTF; cdr3_nt: TGTGCCAGCAGCGGTAGTTCGGGACAGGGGGTCCTCATCTATGGCTACACCTTC; d_call: TRBD1; clone_size: many; v_call: TRBV9; j_call: TRBJ1-2
cdr3_aa: CASSSITGTTSGEQYF; cdr3_nt: TGTGCCAGTAGTTCTATTACCGGGACTACCTCTGGCGAGCAGTACTTC; d_call: TRBD2; clone_size: -; v_call: TRBV19; j_call: TRBJ2-7
cdr3_aa: CATSSRDRDHEQYF; cdr3_nt: TGTGCCACCAGCAGTAGGGACAGGGACCACGAGCAGTACTTC; d_call: TRBD1; clone_size: few; v_call: TRBV15; j_call: TRBJ2-7
cdr3_aa: CSASILAGEYEQYF; cdr3_nt: TGCAGTGCTAGTATCCTAGCGGGAGAGTACGAGCAGTACTTC; d_call: TRBD2; clone_size: many; v_call: TRBV20-1; j_call: TRBJ2-7
cdr3_aa: CASSLDPNLEVHGSNQPQHF; cdr3_nt: TGTGCCAGCAGCTTAGATCCTAACCTCGAGGTCCATGGGAGCAATCAGCCCCAGCATTTT; d_call: -; clone_size: -; v_call: TRBV11-3; j_call: TRBJ1-5
cdr3_aa: CASSPGQVNTEAFF; cdr3_nt: TGTGCCAGTTCTCCGGGACAGGTTAACACTGAAGCTTTCTTT; d_call: TRBD1; clone_size: few; v_call: TRBV18; j_call: TRBJ1-1
cdr3_aa: CATSKGQNTEAFF; cdr3_nt: TGTGCCACCAGCAAAGGACAGAACACTGAAGCTTTCTTT; d_call: -; clone_size: -; v_call: TRBV24-1; j_call: TRBJ1-1
cdr3_aa: CATSGPGNNFAGELFF; cdr3_nt: TGTGCCACCAGTGGCCCCGGGAATAACTTCGCCGGGGAGCTGTTTTTT; d_call: -; clone_size: -; v_call: TRBV24-1; j_call: TRBJ2-2
cdr3_aa: CASSVGSGTEAFF; cdr3_nt: TGTGCCAGCAGCGTAGGGTCGGGCACTGAAGCTTTCTTT; d_call: -; clone_size: -; v_call: TRBV9; j_call: TRBJ1-1
cdr3_aa: CASSVLAGVPNEQFF; cdr3_nt: TGTGCCAGTAGTGTGCTAGCGGGAGTCCCCAATGAGCAGTTCTTC; d_call: TRBD2; clone_size: -; v_call: TRBV19; j_call: TRBJ2-1
cdr3_aa: CASSAVVYEQYF; cdr3_nt: TGCGCCAGCAGCGCAGTCGTCTACGAGCAGTACTTC; d_call: -; clone_size: -; v_call: TRBV5-1; j_call: TRBJ2-7
cdr3_aa: CASLKGGAGSSDTQYF; cdr3_nt: TGTGCCAGCCTGAAGGGGGGAGCGGGGTCTTCGGATACGCAGTATTTT; d_call: -; clone_size: -; v_call: TRBV2; j_call: TRBJ2-3
cdr3_aa: CASSPVADGGSPLHF; cdr3_nt: TGTGCCAGCAGCCCGGTGGCAGACGGAGGTTCACCCCTCCACTTT; d_call: -; clone_size: once; v_call: TRBV7-2; j_call: TRBJ1-6
cdr3_aa: CSTDRVGGNTIYF; cdr3_nt: TGCAGCACCGACAGGGTGGGTGGAAACACCATATATTTT; d_call: TRBD1; clone_size: -; v_call: TRBV29-1; j_call: TRBJ1-3
cdr3_aa: CASSFRGSYNEQFF; cdr3_nt: TGTGCCAGCAGCTTTAGGGGCTCCTACAATGAGCAGTTCTTC; d_call: -; clone_size: -; v_call: TRBV5-6; j_call: TRBJ2-1
cdr3_aa: CSSTYSTGVTDTQYF; cdr3_nt: TGCAGCTCAACTTACTCGACAGGGGTGACAGATACGCAGTATTTT; d_call: TRBD1; clone_size: once; v_call: TRBV29-1; j_call: TRBJ2-3
cdr3_aa: CASSGAQVGEQFF; cdr3_nt: TGTGCCAGCAGCGGGGCACAGGTTGGAGAGCAGTTCTTC; d_call: -; clone_size: once; v_call: TRBV7-6; j_call: TRBJ2-1
cdr3_aa: CASSRDSGSGELFF; cdr3_nt: TGCGCCAGCAGCCGGGACTCAGGGTCCGGGGAGCTGTTTTTT; d_call: -; clone_size: once; v_call: TRBV4-3; j_call: TRBJ2-2
cdr3_aa: CASSTRDTLREQYF; cdr3_nt: TGTGCCAGCAGCACCAGGGACACCCTTAGGGAGCAGTACTTC; d_call: -; clone_size: -; v_call: TRBV21-1; j_call: TRBJ2-7
cdr3_aa: CASSQLETVGETQYF; cdr3_nt: TGTGCCAGCAGCCAACTAGAGACAGTTGGGGAGACCCAGTACTTC; d_call: -; clone_size: -; v_call: TRBV3-1/TRBV3-2; j_call: TRBJ2-5
cdr3_aa: CASSHGRIGAQGTQYF; cdr3_nt: TGCGCCAGCAGTCATGGTAGGATTGGGGCCCAGGGTACGCAGTATTTT; d_call: -; clone_size: -; v_call: TRBV23-1; j_call: TRBJ2-3
cdr3_aa: CASGRLRTGELGNTIYF; cdr3_nt: TGTGCCAGTGGCCGCTTACGGACAGGGGAACTTGGAAACACCATATATTTT; d_call: TRBD1; clone_size: few; v_call: TRBV19; j_call: TRBJ1-3
cdr3_aa: CANRWTEHQPQHF; cdr3_nt: TGTGCCAACCGATGGACAGAACATCAGCCCCAGCATTTT; d_call: -; clone_size: -; v_call: TRBV5-3; j_call: TRBJ1-5
cdr3_aa: CASSLDRGQPQHF; cdr3_nt: TGTGCCAGCAGCCTAGACAGGGGTCAGCCCCAGCATTTT; d_call: TRBD1; clone_size: -; v_call: TRBV7-8; j_call: TRBJ1-5
cdr3_aa: CASSVTGNIEKLFF; cdr3_nt: TGTGCCAGCAGCGTGACAGGAAACATCGAAAAACTGTTTTTT; d_call: -; clone_size: few; v_call: TRBV2; j_call: TRBJ1-4
cdr3_aa: CASSSTGYYGYTF; cdr3_nt: TGTGCCAGCAGCTCGACAGGGTACTATGGCTACACCTTC; d_call: TRBD1; clone_size: -; v_call: TRBV6-5; j_call: TRBJ1-2
cdr3_aa: CASSQDHASSYEQYF; cdr3_nt: TGCGCCAGCAGCCAAGACCATGCCAGCTCCTACGAGCAGTACTTC; d_call: -; clone_size: -; v_call: TRBV4-3; j_call: TRBJ2-7
cdr3_aa: CASSQEGGNRNTEAFF; cdr3_nt: TGTGCCAGCAGCCAAGAAGGAGGAAACAGAAACACTGAAGCTTTCTTT; d_call: -; clone_size: many; v_call: TRBV3-1/TRBV3-2; j_call: TRBJ1-1
cdr3_aa: CASSLTGGELFF; cdr3_nt: TGTGCCAGCAGTCTGACGGGCGGGGAGCTGTTTTTT; d_call: -; clone_size: -; v_call: TRBV12-3/TRBV12-4; j_call: TRBJ2-2
cdr3_aa: CASSTSGGNTEAFF; cdr3_nt: TGCGCCAGCAGCACGTCAGGAGGGAACACTGAAGCTTTCTTT; d_call: -; clone_size: -; v_call: TRBV5-1; j_call: TRBJ1-1
cdr3_aa: CASSPGLRTAPAEQYF; cdr3_nt: TGTGCCAGCTCACCGGGCCTTAGGACAGCGCCCGCCGAGCAGTACTTC; d_call: -; clone_size: medium-sized; v_call: TRBV18; j_call: TRBJ2-7
cdr3_aa: CSVRGPYNEQFF; cdr3_nt: TGCAGCGTGCGGGGACCCTACAATGAGCAGTTCTTC; d_call: -; clone_size: -; v_call: TRBV29-1; j_call: TRBJ2-1
cdr3_aa: CASGTYSNQPQHF; cdr3_nt: TGTGCCAGCGGGACATATAGCAATCAGCCCCAGCATTTT; d_call: -; clone_size: many; v_call: TRBV7-2; j_call: TRBJ1-5
cdr3_aa: CASRFQGSGETQYF; cdr3_nt: TGTGCCAGCAGATTTCAGGGTTCCGGAGAGACCCAGTACTTC; d_call: -; clone_size: -; v_call: TRBV7-8; j_call: TRBJ2-5
cdr3_aa: CASSSRDRADQPQHF; cdr3_nt: TGTGCCAGTAGTTCCCGGGACAGGGCCGATCAGCCCCAGCATTTT; d_call: TRBD1; clone_size: -; v_call: TRBV19; j_call: TRBJ1-5
cdr3_aa: CSASSWRVGQPQHF; cdr3_nt: TGCAGTGCTAGTTCCTGGCGGGTGGGACAGCCCCAGCATTTT; d_call: -; clone_size: few; v_call: TRBV20-1; j_call: TRBJ1-5
cdr3_aa: CATSRGFEGAGEQYF; cdr3_nt: TGTGCCACCAGCAGAGGTTTCGAGGGGGCGGGAGAGCAGTACTTC; d_call: -; clone_size: -; v_call: TRBV15; j_call: TRBJ2-7
cdr3_aa: CASSQQGEKLFF; cdr3_nt: TGCGCCAGCAGCCAACAGGGAGAAAAACTGTTTTTT; d_call: -; clone_size: -; v_call: TRBV5-1; j_call: TRBJ1-4
cdr3_aa: CASSPPVSGQGFNEQFF; cdr3_nt: TGTGCCAGCAGCCCCCCCGTCTCCGGACAGGGGTTCAATGAGCAGTTCTTC; d_call: TRBD1; clone_size: -; v_call: TRBV9; j_call: TRBJ2-1
cdr3_aa: CASSLEGRGGYEAFF; cdr3_nt: TGTGCCAGCAGCTTGGAAGGGCGGGGAGGTTATGAAGCTTTCTTT; d_call: -; clone_size: -; v_call: TRBV5-5; j_call: TRBJ1-1
cdr3_aa: CASSRGLAGGTTDTQYF; cdr3_nt: TGTGCCAGCAGCCGCGGACTAGCGGGAGGAACCACAGATACGCAGTATTTT; d_call: TRBD2; clone_size: -; v_call: TRBV7-9; j_call: TRBJ2-3